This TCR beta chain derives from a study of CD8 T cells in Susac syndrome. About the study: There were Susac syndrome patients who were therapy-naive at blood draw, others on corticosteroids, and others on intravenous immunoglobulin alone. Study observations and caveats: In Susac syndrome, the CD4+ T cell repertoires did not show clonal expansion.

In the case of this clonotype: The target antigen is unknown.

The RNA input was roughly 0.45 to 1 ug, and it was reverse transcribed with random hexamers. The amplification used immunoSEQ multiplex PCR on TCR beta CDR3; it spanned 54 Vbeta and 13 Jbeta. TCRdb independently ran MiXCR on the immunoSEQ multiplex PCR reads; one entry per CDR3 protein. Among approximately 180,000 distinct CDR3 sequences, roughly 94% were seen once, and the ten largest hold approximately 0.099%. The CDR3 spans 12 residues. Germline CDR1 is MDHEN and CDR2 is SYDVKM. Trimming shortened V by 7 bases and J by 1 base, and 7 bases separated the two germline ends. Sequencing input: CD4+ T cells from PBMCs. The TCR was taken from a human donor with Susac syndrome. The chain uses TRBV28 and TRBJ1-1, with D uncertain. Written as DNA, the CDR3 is TGTGCCAGCATTACTGGGAACACTGAAGCTTTCTTT. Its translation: CASITGNTEAFF.